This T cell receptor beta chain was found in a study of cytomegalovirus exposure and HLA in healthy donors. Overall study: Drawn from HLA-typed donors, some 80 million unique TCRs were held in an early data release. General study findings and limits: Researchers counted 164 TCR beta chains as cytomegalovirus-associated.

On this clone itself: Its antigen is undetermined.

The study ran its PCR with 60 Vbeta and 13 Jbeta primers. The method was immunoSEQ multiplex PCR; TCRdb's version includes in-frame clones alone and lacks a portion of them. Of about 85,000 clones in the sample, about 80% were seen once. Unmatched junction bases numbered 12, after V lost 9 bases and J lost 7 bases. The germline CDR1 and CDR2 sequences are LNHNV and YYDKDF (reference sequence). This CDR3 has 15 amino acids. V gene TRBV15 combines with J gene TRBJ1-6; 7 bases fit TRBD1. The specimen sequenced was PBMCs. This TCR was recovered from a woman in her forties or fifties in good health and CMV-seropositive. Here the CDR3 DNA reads TGTGCCACGAAAGGGACGGGACAGCTGAATTCACCCCTCCACTTT. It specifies CATKGTGQLNSPLHF.